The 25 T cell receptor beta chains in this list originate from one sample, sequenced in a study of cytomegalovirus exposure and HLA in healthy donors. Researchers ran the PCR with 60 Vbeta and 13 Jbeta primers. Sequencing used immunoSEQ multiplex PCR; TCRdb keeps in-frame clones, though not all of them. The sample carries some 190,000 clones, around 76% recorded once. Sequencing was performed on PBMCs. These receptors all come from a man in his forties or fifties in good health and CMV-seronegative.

CDR3: CASSVHMSLAGELFF. CDR3 in DNA: TGTGCCAGCAGTGTCCATATGAGTTTAGCCGGGGAGCTGTTTTTT. The chain combines TRBV6-1 with TRBJ2-2, with unresolved D. Per the germline V gene, CDR1 is MNHNS and CDR2 is SASEGT. Between the trimmed V and J ends, which lost 4 bases and 6 bases, there was a span of 15 bases. The CDR3 extends over 15 amino acids.

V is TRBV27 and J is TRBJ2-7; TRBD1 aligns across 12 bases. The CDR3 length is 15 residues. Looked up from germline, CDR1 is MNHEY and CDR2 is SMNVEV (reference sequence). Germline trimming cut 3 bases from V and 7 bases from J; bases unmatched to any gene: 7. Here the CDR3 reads CASSLEGQGAREQYF. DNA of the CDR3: TGTGCCAGCAGTTTGGAGGGACAGGGGGCAAGGGAGCAGTACTTC.

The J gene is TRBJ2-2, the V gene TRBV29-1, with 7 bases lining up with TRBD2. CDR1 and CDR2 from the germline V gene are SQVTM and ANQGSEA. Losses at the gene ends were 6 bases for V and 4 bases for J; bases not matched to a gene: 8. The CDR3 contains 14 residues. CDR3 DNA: TGCAGCGTGACCCGCGGGAGTGGCACCGGGGAGCTGTTTTTT. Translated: CSVTRGSGTGELFF.

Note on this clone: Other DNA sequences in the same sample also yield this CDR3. The CDR3: CASSPGQGAYEQYF. The CDR3 region has the DNA TGCGCCAGCAGCCCCGGACAGGGGGCCTACGAGCAGTACTTC. J is TRBJ2-7 and V is TRBV5-1; 10 nucleotides line up with TRBD1. The CDR3 contains 14 residues. J was trimmed by 2 bases and V by 4 bases; bases with no gene match: 3. Looked up from germline, CDR1 is SGHRS and CDR2 is YFSETQ.

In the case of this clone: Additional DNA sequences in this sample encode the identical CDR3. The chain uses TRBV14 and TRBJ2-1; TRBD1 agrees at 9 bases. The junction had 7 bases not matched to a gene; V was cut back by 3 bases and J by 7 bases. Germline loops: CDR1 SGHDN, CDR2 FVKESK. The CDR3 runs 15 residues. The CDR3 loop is CASSQLTGGGNEQFF. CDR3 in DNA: TGTGCCAGCAGCCAGCTAACAGGGGGCGGGAATGAGCAGTTCTTC.

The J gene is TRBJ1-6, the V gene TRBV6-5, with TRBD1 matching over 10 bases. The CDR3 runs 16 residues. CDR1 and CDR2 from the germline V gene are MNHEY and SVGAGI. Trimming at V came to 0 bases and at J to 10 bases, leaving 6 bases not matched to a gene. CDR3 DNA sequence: TGTGCCAGCAGTTACTCGCGGACAGGGGGAAGATCACCCCTCCACTTT. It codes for CASSYSRTGGRSPLHF.

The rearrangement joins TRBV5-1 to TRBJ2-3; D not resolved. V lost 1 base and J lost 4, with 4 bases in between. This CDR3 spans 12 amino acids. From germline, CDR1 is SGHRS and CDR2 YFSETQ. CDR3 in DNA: TGCGCCAGCAGCTTGAAGCCAGATACGCAGTATTTT. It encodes CASSLKPDTQYF.

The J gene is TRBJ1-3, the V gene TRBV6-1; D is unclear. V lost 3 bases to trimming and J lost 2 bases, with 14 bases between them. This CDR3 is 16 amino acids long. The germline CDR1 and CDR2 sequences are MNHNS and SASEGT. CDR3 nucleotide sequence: TGTGCCAGCAGTGACATGACGACAAGTGCTGGAAACACCATATATTTT. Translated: CASSDMTTSAGNTIYF.

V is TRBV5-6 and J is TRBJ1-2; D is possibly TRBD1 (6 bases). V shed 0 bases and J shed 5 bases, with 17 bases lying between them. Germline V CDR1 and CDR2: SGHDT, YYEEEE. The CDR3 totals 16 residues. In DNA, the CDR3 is TGTGCCAGCAGCTTGGATTGGGGGGGCCGTAGTTATGGCTACACCTTC. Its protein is CASSLDWGGRSYGYTF.

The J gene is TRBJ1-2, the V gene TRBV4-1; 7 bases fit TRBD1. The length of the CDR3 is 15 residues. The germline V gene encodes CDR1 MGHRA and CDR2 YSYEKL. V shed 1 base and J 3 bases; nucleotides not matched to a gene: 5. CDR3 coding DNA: TGCGCCAGCAGCCAAGGGACAGGCAGGCACTATGGCTACACCTTC. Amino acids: CASSQGTGRHYGYTF.

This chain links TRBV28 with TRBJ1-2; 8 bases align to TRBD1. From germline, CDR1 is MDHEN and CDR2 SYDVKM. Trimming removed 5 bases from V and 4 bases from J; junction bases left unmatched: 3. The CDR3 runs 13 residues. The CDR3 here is CASSTGGSYGYTF. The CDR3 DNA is TGTGCCAGCAGTACAGGGGGAAGCTATGGCTACACCTTC.

The DNA of the CDR3 is TGTGCCAGCAGTTTACACGGGACAGGGGAAGCTGGAAACACCATATATTTT. Its translation is CASSLHGTGEAGNTIYF. The gene calls are TRBV28 and TRBJ1-3; 10 positions match TRBD1. V was pared by 2 bases and J by 2 bases, with 6 bases of the junction left unmatched. This CDR3 is built from 17 residues. Germline V lookup: CDR1 MDHEN, CDR2 SYDVKM.

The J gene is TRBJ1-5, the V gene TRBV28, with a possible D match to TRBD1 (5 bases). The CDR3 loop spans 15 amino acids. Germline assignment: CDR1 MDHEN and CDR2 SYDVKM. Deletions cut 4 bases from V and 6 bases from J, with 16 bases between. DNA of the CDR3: TGTGCCAGCAGTTGGGGGGAGGGCGGGAGTCAGCCCCAGCATTTT. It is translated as CASSWGEGGSQPQHF.

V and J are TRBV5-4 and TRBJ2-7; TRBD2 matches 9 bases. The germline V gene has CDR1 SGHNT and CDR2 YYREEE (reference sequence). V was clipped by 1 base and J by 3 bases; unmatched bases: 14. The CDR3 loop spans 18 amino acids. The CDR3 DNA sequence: TGTGCCAGCAGCTTGCTGGTGTTAGCGGGAGATGTAATCTACGAGCAGTACTTC. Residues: CASSLLVLAGDVIYEQYF.

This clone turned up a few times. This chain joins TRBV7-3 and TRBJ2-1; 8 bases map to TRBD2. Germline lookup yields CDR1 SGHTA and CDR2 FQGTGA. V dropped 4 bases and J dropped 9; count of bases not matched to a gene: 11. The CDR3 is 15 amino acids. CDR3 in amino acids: CASSSSLAGGGEQFF. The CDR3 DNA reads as TGTGCCAGCAGCTCCTCCCTCGCGGGAGGTGGTGAGCAGTTCTTC.

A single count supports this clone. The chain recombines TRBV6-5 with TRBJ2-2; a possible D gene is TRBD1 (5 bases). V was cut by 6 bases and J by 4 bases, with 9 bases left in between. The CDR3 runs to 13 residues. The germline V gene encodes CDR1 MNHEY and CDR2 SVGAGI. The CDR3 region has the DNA TGTGCCAGCAGATTAGGGGCCACCGGGGAGCTGTTTTTT. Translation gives CASRLGATGELFF.

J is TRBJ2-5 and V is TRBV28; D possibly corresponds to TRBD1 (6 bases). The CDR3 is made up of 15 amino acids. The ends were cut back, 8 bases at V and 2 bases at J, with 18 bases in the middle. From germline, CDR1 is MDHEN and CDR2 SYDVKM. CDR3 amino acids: CASGISRTAQETQYF. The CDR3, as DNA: TGTGCCAGCGGAATATCTAGGACAGCACAAGAGACCCAGTACTTC.

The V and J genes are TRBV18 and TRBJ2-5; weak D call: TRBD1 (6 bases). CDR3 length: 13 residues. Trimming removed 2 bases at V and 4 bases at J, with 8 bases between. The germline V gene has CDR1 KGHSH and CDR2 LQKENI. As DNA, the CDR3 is TGTGCCAGCTCACCAGGGGGCCCAGAGACCCAGTACTTC. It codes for CASSPGGPETQYF.

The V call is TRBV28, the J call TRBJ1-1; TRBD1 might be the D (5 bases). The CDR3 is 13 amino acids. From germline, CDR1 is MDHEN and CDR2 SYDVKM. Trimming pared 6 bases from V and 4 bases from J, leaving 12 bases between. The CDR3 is CASSQGFGTEAFF. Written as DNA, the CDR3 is TGTGCCAGCAGCCAGGGTTTTGGCACTGAAGCTTTCTTT. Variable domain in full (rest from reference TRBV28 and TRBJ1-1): DVKVTQSSRYLVKRTGEKVFLECVQDMDHENMFWYRQDPGLGLRLIYFSYDVKMKEKGDIPEGYSVSREKKERFSLILESASTNQTSMYLCASSQGFGTEAFFGQGTRLTVV.

The CDR3 loop reads CASGHGQVTSYGYTF. The CDR3 DNA is TGCGCCAGCGGCCATGGGCAGGTCACTTCCTATGGCTACACCTTC. The J gene is TRBJ1-2, the V gene TRBV5-1; D is unclear. The CDR3 is made up of 15 amino acids. Trimming removed 7 bases from V and 4 bases from J, with 20 bases in between. From germline, CDR1 is SGHRS and CDR2 YFSETQ.

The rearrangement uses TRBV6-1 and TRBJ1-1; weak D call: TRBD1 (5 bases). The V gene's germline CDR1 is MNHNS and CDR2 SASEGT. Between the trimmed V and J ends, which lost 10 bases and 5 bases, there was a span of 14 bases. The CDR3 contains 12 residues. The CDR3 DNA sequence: TGTGCCACCCAGACAGACCTGACTGAAGCTTTCTTT. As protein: CATQTDLTEAFF.

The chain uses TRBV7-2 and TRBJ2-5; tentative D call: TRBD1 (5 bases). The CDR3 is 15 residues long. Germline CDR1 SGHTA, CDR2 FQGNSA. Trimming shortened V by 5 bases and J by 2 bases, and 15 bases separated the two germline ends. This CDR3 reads CASSRSSGLQETQYF. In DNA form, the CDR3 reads TGTGCCAGCAGCCGTTCTTCAGGGTTGCAAGAGACCCAGTACTTC.

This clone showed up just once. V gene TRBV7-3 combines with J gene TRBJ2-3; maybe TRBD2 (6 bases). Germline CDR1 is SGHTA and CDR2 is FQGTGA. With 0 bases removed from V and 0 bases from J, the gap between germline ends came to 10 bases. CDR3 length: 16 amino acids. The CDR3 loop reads CASSLTSGTSTDTQYF. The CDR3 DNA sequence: TGTGCCAGCAGCTTAACTAGCGGAACTAGCACAGATACGCAGTATTTT.

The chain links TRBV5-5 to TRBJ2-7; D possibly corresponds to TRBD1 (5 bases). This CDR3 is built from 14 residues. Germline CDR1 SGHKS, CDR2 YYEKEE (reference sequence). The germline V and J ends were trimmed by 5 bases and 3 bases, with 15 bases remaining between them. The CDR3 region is CASSLSAGFYEQYF. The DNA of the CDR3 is TGTGCCAGCAGTCTTTCCGCAGGGTTCTACGAGCAGTACTTC.

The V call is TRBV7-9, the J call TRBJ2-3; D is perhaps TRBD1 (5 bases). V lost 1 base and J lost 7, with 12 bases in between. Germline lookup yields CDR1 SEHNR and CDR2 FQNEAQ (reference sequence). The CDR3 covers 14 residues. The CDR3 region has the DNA TGTGCCAGCAGCTTAGATTCAGGGATGAATACGCAGTATTTT. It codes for CASSLDSGMNTQYF.